One and the same sample provided the 7 T cell receptor beta chains below, sequenced in a study of cytomegalovirus exposure and HLA in healthy donors (dated by TCRdb to about 2017). The library relied on the immunoSEQ multiplex PCR assay. This immuneACCESS table, as held by TCRdb, lists in-frame sequences with V and J called but not all clones. Of the missing ones, under half trace to an unresolved V gene in checked studies; the others have no known cause. The sample table records around 150,000 clones; 88% of these occur just once. The top ten hold 2.5% to 3% of the sample. The material sequenced was PBMCs. All receptors derive from a man aged 18 to 30 in good health and CMV-seronegative.

The chain has TRBV5-1 and TRBJ2-5; 10 nucleotides line up with TRBD1. The CDR3 consists of 12 residues. Looked up from germline, CDR1 is SGHRS and CDR2 is YFSETQ. Germline trimming cut 7 bases from V and 4 bases from J; bases unmatched to any gene: 1. The CDR3 sequence is CASRDRGETQYF. CDR3 sequence (DNA): TGCGCCAGCCGGGACAGGGGAGAGACCCAGTACTTC.

The chain recombines TRBV11-1 with TRBJ2-7, with 10 nucleotides matching TRBD2. From germline, CDR1 is SGHAT and CDR2 FQDESV (reference sequence). V lost 4 bases to trimming and J lost 7 bases; unmatched junction nucleotides: 1. The CDR3 totals 12 residues. The CDR3 region is CASSSGLAEQYV. The DNA for the CDR3 is TGTGCCAGCAGCTCGGGACTAGCGGAGCAGTACGTC.

This rearrangement joins TRBV5-4 to TRBJ2-7, with 8 bases identical to TRBD1. Germline loops: CDR1 SGHNT, CDR2 YYREEE (reference sequence). V gave up 3 bases and J gave up 4 bases; unmatched junction bases: 15. CDR3 size: 17 residues. This CDR3 is CASSYNPSGQGAYEQYF. CDR3 DNA: TGTGCCAGCAGCTACAACCCCAGCGGGCAGGGGGCTTACGAGCAGTACTTC.

The V call is TRBV6-1, the J call TRBJ1-1; tentative D call: TRBD1 (5 bases). In germline, CDR1 is MNHNS, CDR2 SASEGT. The CDR3 covers 15 residues. Trimming removed 4 bases at V and 2 bases at J, with 14 bases between. CDR3 DNA sequence: TGTGCCAGCAGTGTAAATCGACAGTTAAACACTGAAGCTTTCTTT. It codes for CASSVNRQLNTEAFF.

This rearrangement joins TRBV7-9 to TRBJ2-1; 8 bases are shared with TRBD1. V lost 2 bases, J lost 10 bases, and 13 bases stayed unmatched. CDR1 is SEHNR, CDR2 FQNEAQ, per germline (reference sequence). This CDR3 comprises 16 residues. CDR3 DNA sequence: TGTGCCAGCAGCTTACGGGGTGACAGGGGTAAATCAGAGCAGTTCTTC. It encodes CASSLRGDRGKSEQFF.

This clone was seen only once. The chain joins TRBV6-5 to TRBJ2-2; maybe TRBD2 (7 bases). This CDR3 is 15 amino acids long. With 2 bases removed from V and 8 bases from J, the gap between germline ends came to 15 bases. Germline V gene sequence: CDR1 MNHEY, CDR2 SVGAGI. The CDR3 protein is CASSYNGGRIGELFF. The CDR3 DNA follows: TGTGCCAGCAGTTACAACGGGGGGCGCATAGGGGAGCTGTTTTTT.

The chain carries TRBV5-1 and TRBJ2-2; D might be TRBD1 (6 bases). CDR3 length: 15 amino acids. V was trimmed by 0 bases and J by 5 bases, leaving 11 bases between them. Germline V gene sequence: CDR1 SGHRS, CDR2 YFSETQ. The CDR3 bases are TGCGCCAGCAGCTTGGAGGGGGTCCAGACCGGGGAGCTGTTTTTT. This translates into CASSLEGVQTGELFF.